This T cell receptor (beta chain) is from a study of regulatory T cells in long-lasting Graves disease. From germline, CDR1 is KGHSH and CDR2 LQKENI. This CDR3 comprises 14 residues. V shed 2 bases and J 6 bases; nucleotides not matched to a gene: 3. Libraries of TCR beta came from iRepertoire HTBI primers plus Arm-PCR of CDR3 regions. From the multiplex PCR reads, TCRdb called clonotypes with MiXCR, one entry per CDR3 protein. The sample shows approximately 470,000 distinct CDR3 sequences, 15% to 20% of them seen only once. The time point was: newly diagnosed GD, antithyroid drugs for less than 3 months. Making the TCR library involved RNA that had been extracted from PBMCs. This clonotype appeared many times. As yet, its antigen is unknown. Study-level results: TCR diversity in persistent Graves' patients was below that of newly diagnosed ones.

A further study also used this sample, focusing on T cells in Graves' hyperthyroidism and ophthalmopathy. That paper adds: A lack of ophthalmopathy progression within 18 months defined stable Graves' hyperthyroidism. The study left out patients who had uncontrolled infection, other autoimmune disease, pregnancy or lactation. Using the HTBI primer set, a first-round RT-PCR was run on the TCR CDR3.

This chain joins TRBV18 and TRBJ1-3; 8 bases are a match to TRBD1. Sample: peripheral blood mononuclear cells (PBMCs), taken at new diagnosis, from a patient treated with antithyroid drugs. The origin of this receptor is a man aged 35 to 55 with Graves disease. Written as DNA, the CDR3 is TGTGCCAGCTCACCAGGACAGGGAGTAAACACCATATATTTT. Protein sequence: CASSPGQGVNTIYF. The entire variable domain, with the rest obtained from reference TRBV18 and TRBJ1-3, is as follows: NAGVMQNPRHLVRRRGQEARLRCSPMKGHSHVYWYRQLPEEGLKFMVYLQKENIIDESGMPKERFSAEFPKEGPSILRIQQVVRGDSAAYFCASSPGQGVNTIYFGEGSWLTVV.